This entry describes one TCR beta chain. Its target is not known. Clones were sequenced by immunoSEQ multiplex PCR, and TCRdb holds only the in-frame ones, with some missing. The sample has some 2.4 million clones, roughly 93% seen once. The investigators split CD4+ cells into a CD45RA+ naive subset and a CD45RA-negative memory subset. The sample is drawn from a study of shared clonotypes between healthy human individuals. The CDR3 loop spans 16 amino acids. The ends lost 1 base at V and 5 bases at J; junction bases unmatched: 9. Germline CDR1 is SGHDT and CDR2 is YYEEEE. Study results and limitations: The authors sampled blood alone, and tissue repertoires likely differ.

Sequenced: naive CD4+ T cells from PBMCs. Subset described: CD45RA+ positively selected. This clonotype was obtained from a man aged 18 to 35 in good health. Some clones in this sample may be carry-over from other donors' samples. The rearrangement links TRBV5-6 to TRBJ2-7; 10 positions agree with TRBD1. The CDR3 region has the DNA TGTGCCAGCAGCTTGTTCTTAGGGACAGGGGCCCACGAGCAGTACTTC. Its translation is CASSLFLGTGAHEQYF.